The rows below give T cell receptor beta chains drawn from one sample of a study of Ad26.COV2.S vaccination and SARS-CoV-2 variants. Data came from immunoSEQ multiplex PCR; TCRdb stores just in-frame clones and leaves some out. The table includes 440,000 or so clones, around 92% detected once. Material: peripheral blood, obtained in a trial of Ad26.COV2.S vaccine versus placebo. The receptors here all came from a person between 18 and 65 years old who received the Ad26.COV2.S COVID-19 vaccine or a placebo. The CDR3 runs from the conserved cysteine through the conserved F or W. The D gene is left open where the match is weak. Some rows mark clone size as missing; the rest say once, few, many or name a class of expanded clone.

>TRBJ2-7|NA|NA|TRBV6-2/TRBV6-3
TGTGCCAGCAGTTACGGGCCGGGGACGGGCTACGAGCAGTACTTC
CASSYGPGTGYEQYF
>TRBJ1-6|NA|NA|TRBV4-1
TGCGCCAGCAGCGACCCTGGGGGGTCCTATAATTCACCCCTCCACTTT
CASSDPGGSYNSPLHF
>TRBJ2-1|NA|NA|TRBV7-8
TGTGCCAGCAGCTTACGAGGGACTTCCTCCTACAATGAGCAGTTCTTC
CASSLRGTSSYNEQFF
>TRBJ2-1|TRBD2|NA|TRBV5-6
TGTGCCAGCAGCTTGAGGCTGGTCAGCGGGGGGCGAAACAATGAGCAGTTCTTC
CASSLRLVSGGRNNEQFF
>TRBJ1-5|NA|NA|TRBV2
TGTGCCAGCAGTGACAGGGTGGGTCAGCCCCAGCATTTT
CASSDRVGQPQHF
>TRBJ1-2|NA|NA|TRBV2
TGTGCCAGCAGTGAAGATGGGTATGGCTACACCTTC
CASSEDGYGYTF
>TRBJ2-7|TRBD1|NA|TRBV5-1
TGCGCCAGCAGCACTGCCGGGACAGGGGTATGGGAGCAGTACTTC
CASSTAGTGVWEQYF
>TRBJ2-3|NA|once|TRBV5-8
TGTGCCAGCAGCTTGGGGAAAACGGCGGCAGATACGCAGTATTTT
CASSLGKTAADTQYF
>TRBJ1-6|TRBD1|NA|TRBV5-6
TGTGCCAGCAGCTTGGCAGACAGGGAGGATTCACCCCTCCACTTT
CASSLADREDSPLHF
>TRBJ2-1|TRBD1|NA|TRBV9
TGTGCCAGCAGCGTAGCTACGGGGACAGGGGCGATGTTCTCCTACAATGAGCAGTTCTTC
CASSVATGTGAMFSYNEQFF
>TRBJ2-7|NA|NA|TRBV3-1/TRBV3-2
TGTGCCAGCAGCCAAGTAGGGGAATCAGCAGCCTACGAGCAGTACTTC
CASSQVGESAAYEQYF
>TRBJ1-4|NA|NA|TRBV2
TGTGCCAGCAGGGCCGACACCCTGGGTGAAAAACTGTTTTTT
CASRADTLGEKLFF
>TRBJ2-1|TRBD2|NA|TRBV6-5
TGTGCCAGCCGGTATTCCGGGGGGGACAATGAGCAGTTCTTC
CASRYSGGDNEQFF
>TRBJ2-7|TRBD1|NA|TRBV19
TGTGCCAGTAGTTTCGACTCAACAGGGGGCGAGCAGTACTTC
CASSFDSTGGEQYF
>TRBJ2-1|NA|NA|TRBV4-1
TGCGCCAGCAGCCCGAGGGATTGGGGATACAATGAGCAGTTCTTC
CASSPRDWGYNEQFF
>TRBJ1-4|NA|NA|TRBV13
TGTGCCAGCAGCTTCGAGGGGGGTAATGAAAAACTGTTTTTT
CASSFEGGNEKLFF
>TRBJ1-2|NA|NA|TRBV3-1/TRBV3-2
TGTGCCAGCAGCCAAGCGGCGAGCAACTATGGCTACACCTTC
CASSQAASNYGYTF
>TRBJ1-2|NA|NA|TRBV7-9
TGTGCCAGCAGCTTAGGGACTAATCCCTATGGCTACACCTTC
CASSLGTNPYGYTF
>TRBJ2-7|NA|NA|TRBV6-2/TRBV6-3
TGTGCCAGCAGCAAACCCGCGCGACAGTGGAATTCCTACGAGCAGTACTTC
CASSKPARQWNSYEQYF
>TRBJ2-1|NA|NA|TRBV9
TGTGCCAGCAGCTTGTCGGGGCAGCCTCCGGATGAGCAGTTCTTC
CASSLSGQPPDEQFF
>TRBJ1-5|TRBD1|NA|TRBV19
TGTGCCAGTAGTGGGGAGGGGACAGGGTCTAGCAATCAGCCCCAGCATTTT
CASSGEGTGSSNQPQHF
>TRBJ2-5|NA|NA|TRBV9
TGTGCCAGCAGCTACCTTGCATTCGGGGGCCAAGAGACCCAGTACTTC
CASSYLAFGGQETQYF
>TRBJ2-5|NA|NA|TRBV19
TGTGCCAGTAGTAAGACGACAGGTGGACATCTAAAAGAGACCCAGTACTTC
CASSKTTGGHLKETQYF
>TRBJ1-6|TRBD1|NA|TRBV6-5
TGTGCCAGCAGTACCCACAGGGGGGCGGGTTCACCCCTCCACTTT
CASSTHRGAGSPLHF
>TRBJ1-4|NA|NA|TRBV30
TGTGCCTGGAGCGCTACCAGGGGATCTAATGAAAAACTGTTTTTT
CAWSATRGSNEKLFF
>TRBJ1-4|NA|NA|TRBV6-6
TGTGCCAGCAGTTACGGGGGAACTAATGAAAAACTGTTTTTT
CASSYGGTNEKLFF
>TRBJ2-2|NA|NA|TRBV5-4
TGTGCCAGCAGCTTTTATACAGTGAGCACCGGGGAGCTGTTTTTT
CASSFYTVSTGELFF